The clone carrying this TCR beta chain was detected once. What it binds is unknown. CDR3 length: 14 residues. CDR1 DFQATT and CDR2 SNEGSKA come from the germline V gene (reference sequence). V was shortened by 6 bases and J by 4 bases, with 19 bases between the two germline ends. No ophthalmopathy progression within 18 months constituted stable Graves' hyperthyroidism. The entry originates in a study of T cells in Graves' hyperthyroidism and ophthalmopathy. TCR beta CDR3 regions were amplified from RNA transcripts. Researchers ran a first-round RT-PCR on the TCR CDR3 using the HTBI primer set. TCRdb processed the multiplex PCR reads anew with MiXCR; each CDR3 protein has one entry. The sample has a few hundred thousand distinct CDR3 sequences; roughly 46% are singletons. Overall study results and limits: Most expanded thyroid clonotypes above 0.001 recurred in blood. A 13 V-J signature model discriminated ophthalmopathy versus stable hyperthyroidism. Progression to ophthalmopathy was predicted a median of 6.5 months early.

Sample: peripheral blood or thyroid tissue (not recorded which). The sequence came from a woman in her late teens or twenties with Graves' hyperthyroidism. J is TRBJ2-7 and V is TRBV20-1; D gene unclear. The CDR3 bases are TGCAGTGCGGGCGGACCAGGTGGGGATTACGAGCAGTACTTC. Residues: CSAGGPGGDYEQYF.